This T cell receptor beta chain was sequenced for a study of shared clonotypes between healthy human individuals. Study conclusions and caveats: Naive subsets, compared against memory subsets, generally had larger estimated richness values.

Researchers ran the assay at a deep level. The table came from immunoSEQ multiplex PCR; TCRdb's copy has only in-frame clones and leaves some out. Of 800,000 or so clones listed, about 96% are singletons. The naive CD8 fraction comprised CD45RO-negative cells positively selected for CCR7 and excluded terminally differentiated effector memory CD45RA+ cells. Donors included only healthy HIV-negative adults lacking recent acute infections or vaccinations. Caucasian adults living in Nashville, Tennessee, provided all samples. Notes on this clone: Antigen specificity is unknown.

CDR1 is SGHVS, CDR2 FNYEAQ, per germline. This CDR3 contains 14 residues. V was cut by 3 bases and J by 7 bases, with 13 bases left in between. The rearrangement links TRBV7-6 to TRBJ2-1; D not resolved. Specimen: naive CD8+ T cells sorted from blood. This receptor was obtained from a man younger than 45 in good health. The CDR3 sequence: CASSLREIRNEQFF. As DNA, the CDR3 is TGTGCCAGCAGCTTGCGAGAAATTCGGAATGAGCAGTTCTTC.